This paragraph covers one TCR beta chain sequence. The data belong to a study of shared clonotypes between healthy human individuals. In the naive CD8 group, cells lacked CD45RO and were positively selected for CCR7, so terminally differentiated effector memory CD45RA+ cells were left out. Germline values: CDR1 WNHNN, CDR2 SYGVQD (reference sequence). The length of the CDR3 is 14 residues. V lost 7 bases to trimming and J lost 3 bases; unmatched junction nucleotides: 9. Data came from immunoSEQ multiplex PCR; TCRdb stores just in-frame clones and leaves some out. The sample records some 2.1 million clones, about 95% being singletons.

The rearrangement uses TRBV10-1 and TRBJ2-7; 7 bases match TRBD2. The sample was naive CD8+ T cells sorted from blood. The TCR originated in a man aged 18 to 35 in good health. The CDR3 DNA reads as TGCGCCAGCACTTTATACCGGGAGGACTACGAGCAGTACTTC. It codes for CASTLYREDYEQYF.